One and the same sample provided the 9 T cell receptor beta chains below, sequenced in a study of blood T cell repertoires in COVID-19. Generated by immunoSEQ multiplex PCR, the TCRdb table keeps only in-frame clones and is missing some. The sample includes 250,000 to 350,000 clones, roughly 86% seen only once; the top ten take more than 8.5%. Material for sequencing was PBMCs or T cells enriched from blood (not recorded which). The receptors come from a woman between 18 and 29 years old who had recovered from COVID-19.

The chain has TRBV11-1 and TRBJ1-1, with D hard to call. This CDR3 is built from 14 residues. Germline V gene sequence: CDR1 SGHAT, CDR2 FQDESV (reference sequence). V lost 2 bases, J lost 0 bases, and 7 bases lay in between. The CDR3 DNA is TGTGCCAGCAGCTTACAGGTAATGAACACTGAAGCTTTCTTT. It translates to CASSLQVMNTEAFF. The complete variable domain, with remaining parts taken from reference TRBV11-1 and TRBJ1-1, reads EAEVAQSPRYKITEKSQAVAFWCDPISGHATLYWYRQILGQGPELLVQFQDESVVDDSQLPKDRFSAERLKGVDSTLKIQPAELGDSAMYLCASSLQVMNTEAFFGQGTRLTVV.

The genes are TRBV14 and TRBJ2-7; TRBD2 might be the D (5 bases). This CDR3 comprises 15 residues. V was trimmed by 4 bases and J by 2 bases, leaving 15 bases between them. Per the germline V gene, CDR1 is SGHDN and CDR2 is FVKESK. CDR3 nucleotide sequence: TGTGCCAGCAGCCGCGATCGGGGATTGACCTACGAGCAGTACTTC. The encoded protein is CASSRDRGLTYEQYF.

This chain joins TRBV5-5 and TRBJ2-7, with 7 bases identical to TRBD1. The CDR3 has 14 amino acids. The V gene's germline CDR1 is SGHKS and CDR2 YYEKEE (reference sequence). Trimming removed 2 bases from V and 4 bases from J; junction bases left unmatched: 6. CDR3 sequence (DNA): TGTGCCAGCAGCTTAGGACAGGAGCGATACGAGCAGTACTTC. It encodes CASSLGQERYEQYF.

CDR3 in DNA: TGCGCCAGCAGCTTCGAAGGGACAAACACTGAAGCTTTCTTT. This gives the protein CASSFEGTNTEAFF. The chain uses TRBV5-1 and TRBJ1-1, with D perhaps TRBD1 (6 bases). The germline V and J ends were trimmed by 2 bases and 2 bases, with 10 bases remaining between them. The CDR3 runs 14 residues. Germline CDR1 and CDR2: SGHRS and YFSETQ.

The chain carries TRBV5-1 and TRBJ2-6; weak D call: TRBD2 (5 bases). V was shortened by 4 bases and J by 0 bases, with 8 bases between the two germline ends. Looked up from germline, CDR1 is SGHRS and CDR2 is YFSETQ. The CDR3 is 15 amino acids. The CDR3 nucleotides read TGCGCCAGCAGCCCTAGCAGCTCTGGGGCCAACGTCCTGACTTTC. This encodes CASSPSSSGANVLTF.

The rearrangement links TRBV28 to TRBJ1-2; 8 bases are shared with TRBD1. The CDR3 runs to 14 residues. Trimming took 8 bases from V and 4 from J; bases not matched to a gene: 9. Germline CDR1 and CDR2: MDHEN and SYDVKM. In nucleotides, the CDR3 is TGTGCCAGCCAGTCAGGGGGCGAGGGCTATGGCTACACCTTC. Its protein is CASQSGGEGYGYTF.

The chain is built from TRBV5-4 and TRBJ1-1, with D unclear. The length of the CDR3 is 14 residues. Germline values: CDR1 SGHNT, CDR2 YYREEE (reference sequence). V lost 1 base and J 7 bases, leaving 14 bases between the germline ends. CDR3: CASSLNPHSGEAFF. The DNA for the CDR3 is TGTGCCAGCAGCTTGAACCCCCATTCCGGTGAAGCTTTCTTT.

The V and J genes are TRBV3-1 (or the pseudogene TRBV3-2) and TRBJ2-5; TRBD2 matches 12 bases. The CDR3 sequence is 17 residues long. CDR1 LGHDT and CDR2 YNNKEL come from the germline V gene (reference sequence). The junction had 7 bases not matched to a gene; V was cut back by 0 bases and J by 5 bases. The CDR3: CASSQEVLAGGLETQYF. The CDR3 nucleotides read TGTGCCAGCAGCCAAGAGGTGCTAGCGGGGGGGCTGGAGACCCAGTACTTC.

The V gene is TRBV4-3, the J gene TRBJ1-2, with D maybe TRBD1 (6 bases). The germline CDR1 and CDR2 sequences are LGHNA and YSLEER. The V gene lost 1 base and the J gene lost 3 bases, with 18 bases spanning the gap. CDR3 size: 17 residues. The chain's CDR3 is CASSQVEDRLEHYGYTF. CDR3 DNA: TGCGCCAGCAGCCAAGTGGAGGACAGACTGGAACACTATGGCTACACCTTC.